Presented here are 14 T cell receptor beta chains from one specimen sequenced in a study of shared clonotypes between healthy human individuals. Clones were sequenced by immunoSEQ multiplex PCR, and TCRdb holds only the in-frame ones, with some missing. The data hold millions of clones, with about 93% observed a single time. The naive CD8 fraction comprised CD45RO-negative cells positively selected for CCR7 and excluded terminally differentiated effector memory CD45RA+ cells. Sequenced: naive CD8+ T cells from PBMCs. Receptors were obtained from a man younger than 35 in good health. Some clones in this sample may be carry-over from other donors' samples.

The table lists this clone with a count of one. The chain has TRBV11-2 and TRBJ2-7; D not certain. Germline loops: CDR1 SGHAT, CDR2 FQNNGV. This CDR3 comprises 15 residues. V was trimmed by 2 bases and J by 1 base, leaving 12 bases between them. The CDR3 DNA reads as TGTGCCAGCAGCTTAATTCAGCCTTTATCCTACGAGCAGTACTTC. Its translation: CASSLIQPLSYEQYF.

The chain couples TRBV28 to TRBJ2-6, with TRBD1 matching 9 bases. J lost 12 bases, V lost 3 bases, and 9 bases had no gene match. Germline CDR1 reads MDHEN; CDR2 reads SYDVKM. The CDR3 loop spans 15 amino acids. CDR3 in amino acids: CASSFGTGRRRVLTF. The CDR3 region has the DNA TGTGCCAGCAGTTTTGGGACAGGGCGCCGGCGCGTCCTGACTTTC.

V and J are TRBV29-1 and TRBJ1-2; D possibly corresponds to TRBD1 (5 bases). CDR3 length: 13 residues. V was shortened by 5 bases and J by 7 bases, with 17 bases between the two germline ends. Germline CDR1 SQVTM, CDR2 ANQGSEA. The CDR3 region is CSVNLGIGAGYTF. The CDR3 region has the DNA TGCAGCGTTAACTTGGGCATTGGGGCTGGCTACACCTTC.

The chain is built from TRBV7-7 and TRBJ2-5, with TRBD1 identical over 7 bases. Germline CDR1 reads SSHAT; CDR2 reads FNYEAQ (reference sequence). The V and J ends lost 1 base and 5 bases, in that order; junction bases with no gene match: 7. The CDR3 totals 15 residues. DNA for the CDR3: TGTGCCAGCAGCTTAGGTCAGGGGGTGATGGAGACCCAGTACTTC. This sequence encodes CASSLGQGVMETQYF.

The rearrangement links TRBV21-1 to TRBJ1-5; the D call of TRBD1 is as the table states it, not checked on the DNA. TRBV21-1 is marked as a pseudogene. This CDR3 contains 15 residues. The CDR3 DNA reads TGTGCCAGCAGCAAAGTAGACATTAGCAATCAGCCCCAGCATTTT. Amino acid sequence: CASSKVDISNQPQHF.

Note on this clone: Other DNA sequences in the same sample also yield this CDR3. V and J are TRBV9 and TRBJ2-7; a possible D gene is TRBD2 (5 bases). The CDR3 length is 13 residues. CDR1 is SGDLS, CDR2 YYNGEE, per germline. V lost 4 bases and J lost 3, with 11 bases in between. The CDR3 DNA reads as TGTGCCAGCAGCCCTCCCGGGGACTACGAGCAGTACTTC. Translating gives CASSPPGDYEQYF.

V usage is TRBV4-3 and J usage is TRBJ2-7; 9 nucleotides align to TRBD1. The ends lost 4 bases at V and 7 bases at J; junction bases unmatched: 14. This CDR3 has 16 amino acids. Germline values: CDR1 LGHNA, CDR2 YSLEER. The CDR3 here is CASSPAPQGALGEQYF. CDR3 sequence (DNA): TGCGCCAGCAGCCCCGCGCCACAGGGGGCGCTTGGAGAGCAGTACTTC.

The chain has TRBV18 and TRBJ2-7; tentatively, D is TRBD1 (5 bases). The CDR3 consists of 12 residues. Germline V gene data show CDR1 as KGHSH and CDR2 as LQKENI. With 2 bases removed from V and 6 bases from J, the gap between germline ends came to 8 bases. In DNA, the CDR3 is TGTGCCAGCTCACCAGGGGCTGCCGAGCAGTACTTC. As protein: CASSPGAAEQYF.

The rearrangement links TRBV5-5 to TRBJ2-5, with D perhaps TRBD2 (5 bases). This CDR3 has 14 amino acids. Looked up from germline, CDR1 is SGHKS and CDR2 is YYEKEE (reference sequence). Trimming cost V 1 base and J 5 bases, with 12 bases left between them. CDR3 nucleotides: TGTGCCAGCAGCTTGATGCGGGTGGGGGAGACCCAGTACTTC. Translation gives CASSLMRVGETQYF.

CDR3 sequence: CASSHLDGQETQYF. The CDR3 nucleotides read TGCGCCAGCAGCCACCTCGACGGCCAAGAGACCCAGTACTTC. The chain has TRBV4-1 and TRBJ2-5, with D unresolved. Germline-derived CDR1 and CDR2 are MGHRA and YSYEKL. This CDR3 contains 14 residues. With 3 bases removed from V and 1 base from J, the gap between germline ends came to 9 bases.

The J gene is TRBJ1-1, the V gene TRBV28; unclear D gene. With 6 bases removed from V and 6 bases from J, the gap between germline ends came to 14 bases. This CDR3 comprises 13 residues. In germline, CDR1 is MDHEN, CDR2 SYDVKM. The CDR3 DNA sequence: TGTGCCAGCAGCGGCGCCGGGTGGGCTGAAGCTTTCTTT. Translating it yields CASSGAGWAEAFF.

CDR3 amino acids: CASSFSPGDTGELFF. DNA of the CDR3: TGTGCCAGCAGCTTTTCTCCCGGAGACACCGGGGAGCTGTTTTTT. The chain has TRBV7-3 and TRBJ2-2; D is undetermined. CDR3 size: 15 residues. V was shortened by 3 bases and J by 3 bases, with 11 bases between the two germline ends. CDR1 and CDR2 (germline): SGHTA, FQGTGA.

This clone was counted a single time. The genes are TRBV7-6 and TRBJ2-1; 8 bases are shared with TRBD1. J was trimmed by 2 bases and V by 5 bases; bases with no gene match: 14. The CDR3 has 18 amino acids. From germline, CDR1 is SGHVS and CDR2 FNYEAQ. The CDR3 sequence: CASSQGPPGTGAYNEQFF. The CDR3 bases are TGTGCCAGCAGCCAAGGCCCGCCCGGGACAGGAGCCTACAATGAGCAGTTCTTC.

This chain connects TRBV4-3 to TRBJ2-1; weak D call: TRBD1 (6 bases). Looked up from germline, CDR1 is LGHNA and CDR2 is YSLEER. The V end was cut by 4 bases, the J end by 9 bases, with 19 bases between. The CDR3 loop spans 15 amino acids. The CDR3 protein is CASSPGTGFYSEQFF. The CDR3, as DNA: TGCGCCAGCAGCCCTGGAACAGGGTTCTACTCTGAGCAGTTCTTC.